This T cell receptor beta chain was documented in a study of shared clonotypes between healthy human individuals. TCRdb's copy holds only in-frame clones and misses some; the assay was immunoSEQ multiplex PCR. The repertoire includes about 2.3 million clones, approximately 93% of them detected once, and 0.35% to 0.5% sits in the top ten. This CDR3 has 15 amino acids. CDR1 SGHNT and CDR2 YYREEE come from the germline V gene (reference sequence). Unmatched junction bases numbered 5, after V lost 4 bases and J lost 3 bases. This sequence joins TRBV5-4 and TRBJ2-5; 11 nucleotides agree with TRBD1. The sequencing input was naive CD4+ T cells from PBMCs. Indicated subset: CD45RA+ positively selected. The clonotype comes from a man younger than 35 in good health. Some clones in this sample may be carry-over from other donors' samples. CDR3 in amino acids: CASSPGQGAEETQYF. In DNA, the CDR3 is TGTGCCAGCAGCCCCGGACAGGGGGCGGAAGAGACCCAGTACTTC. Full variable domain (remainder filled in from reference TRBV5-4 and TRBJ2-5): ETGVTQSPTHLIKTRGQQVTLRCSSQSGHNTVSWYQQALGQGPQFIFQYYREEENGRGNFPPRFSGLQFPNYSSELNVNALELDDSALYLCASSPGQGAEETQYFGPGTRLLVL.